The 30 T cell receptor beta chains in this list originate from one sample, sequenced in a study of shared clonotypes between healthy human individuals. Libraries were prepared by immunoSEQ multiplex PCR; TCRdb keeps only in-frame clonotypes and omits some of them. The sample carries about 2.4 million clones, more than 90% recorded once. Material: naive CD4+ T cells sorted from blood. As for subset: CD45RA+ positively selected. These receptors originate from a man between 18 and 29 years old in good health.

J is TRBJ2-3 and V is TRBV7-2; D is undetermined. The V gene lost 3 bases and the J gene lost 1 base, with 11 bases spanning the gap. CDR1 is SGHTA, CDR2 FQGNSA, per germline. CDR3 length: 15 residues. The DNA for the CDR3 is TGTGCCAGCAGCTTGGTAAAGAAACGCACAGATACGCAGTATTTT. It is translated as CASSLVKKRTDTQYF.

This clone was observed a single time. This rearrangement joins TRBV7-8 to TRBJ1-4, with 8 positions matching TRBD1. V lost 4 bases, J lost 10 bases, and 8 bases stayed unmatched. The length of the CDR3 is 14 residues. CDR1 and CDR2 from the germline V gene are SGHVS and FQNEAQ. CDR3 in amino acids: CASSSGQGGGKLFF. CDR3 sequence (DNA): TGTGCCAGCAGCTCCGGACAGGGTGGTGGAAAACTGTTTTTT.

The V gene is TRBV10-3, the J gene TRBJ2-1, with 8 bases aligning to TRBD1. This CDR3 has 15 amino acids. Germline values: CDR1 ENHRY, CDR2 SYGVKD. V was pared by 4 bases and J by 2 bases, with 4 bases of the junction left unmatched. Written as DNA, the CDR3 is TGTGCCATCAGTGGGGGACAGGACACCTACAATGAGCAGTTCTTC. This encodes CAISGGQDTYNEQFF.

With regard to this clone: Other DNA sequences in the sample encode the same CDR3. The chain carries TRBV5-1 and TRBJ2-5; 8 nucleotides line up with TRBD1. Per germline, CDR1 SGHRS and CDR2 YFSETQ. This CDR3 region has 14 residues. V lost 0 bases, J lost 4 bases, and 2 bases stayed unmatched. CDR3 in amino acids: CASSLGRGLETQYF. The CDR3 region has the DNA TGCGCCAGCAGCTTGGGCAGGGGGCTAGAGACCCAGTACTTC.

The chain combines TRBV5-1 with TRBJ1-1, with unresolved D. V lost 2 bases to trimming and J lost 6 bases, with 20 bases between them. Per the germline V gene, CDR1 is SGHRS and CDR2 is YFSETQ. This CDR3 comprises 16 residues. CDR3 coding DNA: TGCGCCAGCAGCTTTATTGGGCGCCCCCAGGATCCTGAAGCTTTCTTT. It specifies CASSFIGRPQDPEAFF.

Concerning this clone itself: In the same sample, other DNA sequences code for this CDR3. The genes are TRBV5-1 and TRBJ2-3, with D unclear. CDR1 is SGHRS, CDR2 YFSETQ, per germline. V dropped 0 bases and J dropped 3 bases, with 5 bases sitting between them. This CDR3 contains 13 residues. The CDR3 protein is CASSLVGTDTQYF. The CDR3 DNA reads TGCGCCAGCAGCTTGGTAGGAACAGATACGCAGTATTTT.

The genes are TRBV18 and TRBJ1-5; D remains ambiguous. The V gene's germline CDR1 is KGHSH and CDR2 LQKENI. Deletions cut 2 bases from V and 7 bases from J, with 9 bases between. The CDR3 spans 13 residues. The CDR3: CASSPTSWQPQHF. As DNA, the CDR3 is TGTGCCAGCTCACCAACCTCGTGGCAGCCCCAGCATTTT.

This clone appeared a single time. The V and J genes are TRBV4-2 and TRBJ2-7; D is unresolved. Germline loops: CDR1 LGHNA, CDR2 YNFKEQ. The CDR3 runs 14 residues. Deletions cut 5 bases from V and 5 bases from J, with 16 bases between. This CDR3 reads CASSSSGRAHEQYF. The CDR3 bases are TGTGCCAGCAGCTCCTCGGGTAGGGCCCACGAGCAGTACTTC.

CDR3 DNA sequence: TGTGCCAGCTCACCATTAGGGGAGGCCTCGAACACTGAAGCTTTCTTT. Its translation: CASSPLGEASNTEAFF. The chain joins TRBV18 to TRBJ1-1, with TRBD1 as a possible D gene (5 bases). The CDR3 runs 16 residues. Deletions cut 2 bases from V and 1 base from J, with 14 bases between. Germline V gene sequence: CDR1 KGHSH, CDR2 LQKENI. Complete variable domain (other parts from reference TRBV18 and TRBJ1-1): NAGVMQNPRHLVRRRGQEARLRCSPMKGHSHVYWYRQLPEEGLKFMVYLQKENIIDESGMPKERFSAEFPKEGPSILRIQQVVRGDSAAYFCASSPLGEASNTEAFFGQGTRLTVV.

The chain has TRBV7-8 and TRBJ2-7; 8 nucleotides agree with TRBD1. The germline V gene has CDR1 SGHVS and CDR2 FQNEAQ. The CDR3 spans 14 residues. Trimming cost V 5 bases and J 4 bases; bases outside gene matches: 7. CDR3 in DNA: TGTGCCAGCAGCATGGACAGGGTCTCTTACGAGCAGTACTTC. Amino acid sequence: CASSMDRVSYEQYF.

The CDR3 sequence: CASSMTSEAFF. The DNA for the CDR3 is TGTGCCAGTAGTATGACGTCTGAAGCTTTCTTT. The J gene is TRBJ1-1, the V gene TRBV19; D unresolved. Germline V gives CDR1 LNHDA, CDR2 SQIVND (reference sequence). The CDR3 runs 11 residues. V lost 3 bases, J lost 6 bases, and 5 bases lay in between.

The V call is TRBV29-1, the J call TRBJ1-2; the D gene is possibly TRBD1 (6 bases). CDR3 length: 12 amino acids. Germline V lookup: CDR1 SQVTM, CDR2 ANQGSEA. The CDR3 is CRTQQGDGGYTF. The CDR3 DNA reads TGCAGAACTCAACAGGGCGATGGCGGCTACACCTTC.

On this clone itself: The germline gene is not matched at one end of the junction; a read error may be the cause. The chain has TRBV6-1 and TRBJ2-7, with D hard to call. CDR1 and CDR2 from the germline V gene are MNHNS and SASEGT. The CDR3 sequence is 14 residues long. The CDR3 reads CASREEWGTYEQYF. CDR3 DNA: TGTGCCAGCAGAGAAGAGTGGGGAACCTACGAGCAGTACTTC.

This sequence joins TRBV7-2 and TRBJ2-3; possible D gene TRBD2, 5 bases. The CDR3 sequence is 17 residues long. Germline-derived CDR1 and CDR2 are SGHTA and FQGNSA. V lost 5 bases, J lost 3 bases, and 21 bases lay in between. CDR3 sequence reads: CASSSGPLAFLTDTQYF. The DNA for the CDR3 is TGTGCCAGCAGCAGCGGACCGCTAGCTTTTCTGACAGATACGCAGTATTTT.

This chain connects TRBV19 to TRBJ1-6, with D perhaps TRBD1 (5 bases). Germline lookup yields CDR1 LNHDA and CDR2 SQIVND (reference sequence). The CDR3 runs 13 residues. Trimming took off 6 bases at V and 7 bases at J, with 10 bases between the two ends. This chain's CDR3 is CASSLTENSPLHF. CDR3 coding DNA: TGTGCCAGTAGCCTGACAGAGAATTCACCCCTCCACTTT.

This chain joins TRBV7-9 and TRBJ2-7; the match to TRBD1 covers 9 bases. The junction had 6 bases not matched to a gene; V was cut back by 1 base and J by 5 bases. The CDR3 runs to 15 residues. Germline loops: CDR1 SEHNR, CDR2 FQNEAQ (reference sequence). The DNA of the CDR3 is TGTGCCAGCAGCTTAGGTCGGACAGGGGTGGACGAGCAGTACTTC. Its translation is CASSLGRTGVDEQYF.

The CDR3 region is CASSLSSGLGRRATQYF. The CDR3 DNA follows: TGTGCCAGCAGTTTATCCTCTGGACTAGGGAGGAGAGCTACGCAGTATTTT. This chain links TRBV28 with TRBJ2-3; 7 bases map to TRBD2. Per the germline V gene, CDR1 is MDHEN and CDR2 is SYDVKM. With V trimmed by 1 base and J by 8 bases, 15 bases remained unmatched. This CDR3 is built from 17 residues.

The rearrangement uses TRBV5-1 and TRBJ2-3; weak D call: TRBD1 (5 bases). V lost 2 bases and J 2 bases, leaving 9 bases between the germline ends. There are 14 residues in the CDR3. Germline CDR1 reads SGHRS; CDR2 reads YFSETQ. This chain's CDR3 is CASSLDSATDTQYF. The CDR3 region has the DNA TGCGCCAGCAGCTTAGACAGCGCCACAGATACGCAGTATTTT.

The V call is TRBV19, the J call TRBJ1-5; possibly TRBD1 for D (5 bases). Germline lookup yields CDR1 LNHDA and CDR2 SQIVND (reference sequence). CDR3 length: 12 residues. The ends were cut back, 10 bases at V and 3 bases at J, with 10 bases in the middle. The CDR3 sequence is CATQGFNQPQHF. CDR3 DNA: TGTGCCACCCAGGGTTTCAATCAGCCCCAGCATTTT.

The chain is built from TRBV10-3 and TRBJ2-1; D may be TRBD1 (6 bases). CDR1 and CDR2 from the germline V gene are ENHRY and SYGVKD. The CDR3 has 15 amino acids. Trimming removed 6 bases from V and 4 bases from J, with 16 bases in between. CDR3 in amino acids: CAISERITGYNEQFF. The CDR3 DNA follows: TGTGCCATCAGCGAGAGGATCACAGGGTACAATGAGCAGTTCTTC.

This chain joins TRBV5-1 and TRBJ1-4; no reliable D call. The ends were cut back, 0 bases at V and 6 bases at J, with 12 bases in the middle. The CDR3 runs to 15 residues. Germline loops: CDR1 SGHRS, CDR2 YFSETQ. Here the CDR3 reads CASSLGYLHDEKLFF. The CDR3 DNA sequence: TGCGCCAGCAGCTTGGGGTATCTGCACGATGAAAAACTGTTTTTT.

The chain links TRBV5-1 to TRBJ1-4; 9 nucleotides align to TRBD1. The CDR3 contains 15 residues. Germline values: CDR1 SGHRS, CDR2 YFSETQ. The ends lost 4 bases at V and 8 bases at J; junction bases unmatched: 9. CDR3 protein: CASSRLGDRDEKLFF. As DNA, the CDR3 is TGCGCCAGCAGCCGGTTAGGGGACAGGGACGAAAAACTGTTTTTT.

The chain employs TRBV5-5 and TRBJ1-2; D is possibly TRBD1 (5 bases). Germline CDR1 SGHKS, CDR2 YYEKEE (reference sequence). V shed 7 bases and J shed 8 bases, with 24 bases lying between them. This CDR3 has 15 amino acids. CDR3 bases: TGTGCCAGCGGCGGGTCAGGGAACCCCCCCGGCGGCTACACCTTC. This encodes CASGGSGNPPGGYTF.

With regard to this clone: This sample also contains other DNA sequences that code for the same CDR3. The chain uses TRBV18 and TRBJ2-7; D remains ambiguous. Germline CDR1 is KGHSH and CDR2 is LQKENI. V lost 0 bases and J lost 1, with 7 bases in between. This CDR3 comprises 14 residues. The DNA for the CDR3 is TGTGCCAGCTCACCACCCCGCGGTTCCTACGAGCAGTACTTC. It yields the protein CASSPPRGSYEQYF.

The chain is built from TRBV9 and TRBJ1-1; D not resolved. Trimming took off 4 bases at V and 6 bases at J, with 7 bases between the two ends. The CDR3 is 11 residues long. Germline CDR1 SGDLS, CDR2 YYNGEE. CDR3 sequence: CASSPRAEAFF. CDR3 bases: TGTGCCAGCAGCCCGCGGGCTGAAGCTTTCTTT. Together with reference TRBV9 and TRBJ1-1, the CDR3 gives the full variable domain: DSGVTQTPKHLITATGQRVTLRCSPRSGDLSVYWYQQSLDQGLQFLIQYYNGEERAKGNILERFSAQQFPDLHSELNLSSLELGDSALYFCASSPRAEAFFGQGTRLTVV.

Concerning this clone: Other nucleotide sequences from this sample produce the same CDR3. The chain has TRBV19 and TRBJ2-3; the D gene could be TRBD1 or TRBD2 (5 bases each). Germline V gene data show CDR1 as LNHDA and CDR2 as SQIVND (reference sequence). The V end lost 4 bases, the J end lost 3 bases, and 5 bases lay between the germline ends. The CDR3 is made up of 12 amino acids. The CDR3 DNA sequence: TGTGCCAGTAGTAGGGGGACAGATACGCAGTATTTT. Translation: CASSRGTDTQYF.

This chain links TRBV30 with TRBJ1-2; no firm D call. Germline V gene sequence: CDR1 GTSNPN, CDR2 SVGIG (reference sequence). This CDR3 is built from 12 residues. The V end was cut by 0 bases, the J end by 6 bases, with 8 bases between. The CDR3 region has the DNA TGTGCCTGGAGTGTACTAGTTAATGGCTACACCTTC. Amino acids: CAWSVLVNGYTF.

V is TRBV6-5 and J is TRBJ1-2, with D possibly matching TRBD1 (6 bases). V was pared by 0 bases and J by 4 bases, with 12 bases between. This CDR3 region has 15 residues. Germline V gene data show CDR1 as MNHEY and CDR2 as SVGAGI. This CDR3 is CASSYSTQGVYGYTF. The CDR3 DNA sequence: TGTGCCAGCAGTTACTCGACACAGGGCGTCTATGGCTACACCTTC.

The chain has TRBV6-6 and TRBJ2-6; TRBD2 matches 8 bases. In germline, CDR1 is MNHNY, CDR2 SVGAGI (reference sequence). After removal of 7 bases from V and 3 bases from J, the junction contained 8 bases not matched to a gene. This CDR3 region has 16 residues. As DNA, the CDR3 is TGTGCCAGCACTAAAAACGGGGGGGATGGGGCCAACGTCCTGACTTTC. Translated: CASTKNGGDGANVLTF.

This clone appeared once. This chain connects TRBV29-1 to TRBJ2-7; TRBD1 matches at 9 bases. Trimming at V came to 7 bases and at J to 7 bases, leaving 14 bases not matched to a gene. The CDR3 length is 14 residues. Germline-derived CDR1 and CDR2 are SQVTM and ANQGSEA. The CDR3 DNA is TGCAGCGCTAGATTAGGACAGGGGCGGGAAGAGCAGTACTTC. Translation: CSARLGQGREEQYF.